These T cell receptor beta chains were read from a single sample in a study of OX40 agonist ivuxolimab in advanced cancers. The method was immunoSEQ multiplex PCR; TCRdb's version includes in-frame clones alone and lacks a portion of them. Of around 6,700 clones listed, roughly 77% are singletons. This specimen consisted of CD4+ or CD8+ T cells sorted from blood, obtained in a trial of the OX40 agonist ivuxolimab. These receptors were taken from an adult with an advanced solid tumor such as melanoma, head and neck, liver or kidney cancer. Both conserved end residues are part of each CDR3. A D gene is named only where the DNA matches it firmly. Expanded clones are given a class, and other clones once, few, many or no size at all.

clone_size,v_call,j_call,d_call,cdr3_nt,cdr3_aa
once,TRBV6-6,TRBJ2-7,NA,TGTGCCAGCAGCTCAGTCTACTACGAGCAGTACTTC,CASSSVYYEQYF
few,TRBV25-1,TRBJ2-1,TRBD1,TGTGCCAGCAGTGACCCCCGGGACAGGGGGGATGAGCAGTTCTTC,CASSDPRDRGDEQFF
once,TRBV19,TRBJ2-2,NA,TGTGCCAGTACCCTTGGGGGTGGGTTCACCGGGGAGCTGTTTTTT,CASTLGGGFTGELFF
NA,TRBV9,TRBJ2-3,TRBD2,TGTGCCAGCAGCGGAACCGGGACTAGCGGGAGAGAAGGCAAATCGCTCGATACGCAGTATTTT,CASSGTGTSGREGKSLDTQYF
NA,TRBV4-3,TRBJ1-6,NA,TGCGCCAGCAGCGGCTCGGGCTCCTATAATTCACCCCTCCACTTT,CASSGSGSYNSPLHF
NA,TRBV5-1,TRBJ2-1,NA,TGCGCCAGCAGCCGAGGAAGTTACAATGAGCAGTTCTTC,CASSRGSYNEQFF
NA,TRBV27,TRBJ1-5,TRBD1,TGTGCCAGCAGAGAGAACCGGGACAGGGATCAGCCCCAGCATTTT,CASRENRDRDQPQHF
NA,TRBV11-3,TRBJ2-1,NA,TGTGCCAGCAGCCTATGGACGCAGGATGAGCAGTTCTTC,CASSLWTQDEQFF
few,TRBV27,TRBJ2-3,NA,TGTGCCAGCAGTGCTCTGGGGCGGACTAGCACAGATACGCAGTATTTT,CASSALGRTSTDTQYF
NA,TRBV4-2,TRBJ2-2,NA,TGTGCCAGCAGCCAAGAAGTAGTCCCGAATACCGGGGAGCTGTTTTTT,CASSQEVVPNTGELFF
NA,TRBV7-9,TRBJ2-3,NA,TGTGCCAGCAGCTCTTCCGGTTTTGGCACAGATACGCAGTATTTT,CASSSSGFGTDTQYF
NA,TRBV9,TRBJ2-5,NA,TGTGCCAGCAGCGTAGTGGGGGGGCGCGGGGAGACCCAGTACTTC,CASSVVGGRGETQYF
few,TRBV6-5,TRBJ2-1,NA,TGTGCCAGCAGTCTAAGCGGGTGGACGAATGAGCAGTTCTTC,CASSLSGWTNEQFF
once,TRBV18,TRBJ2-3,TRBD1,TGTGCCAGCTCACCAACGACAGGGGGGCTACAGACAGATACGCAGTATTTT,CASSPTTGGLQTDTQYF
NA,TRBV27,TRBJ2-7,TRBD1,TGTGCCAGCAGTTTTCGGGCAGGGGGCTGGTACGAGCAGTACTTC,CASSFRAGGWYEQYF
NA,TRBV4-1,TRBJ2-1,TRBD2,TGCGCCAGCAGCCAAGGGACTAGCGGGGGGGATGAGCAGTTCTTC,CASSQGTSGGDEQFF
NA,TRBV5-6,TRBJ2-2,NA,TGTGCCAGCAGCTTGGTGCAGAACACCGGGGAGCTGTTTTTT,CASSLVQNTGELFF
NA,TRBV7-6,TRBJ2-1,NA,TGTGCCAGCAGTCAAGGGGCCCTATCTAATGAGCAGTTCTTC,CASSQGALSNEQFF
NA,TRBV7-9,TRBJ1-4,TRBD1,TGTGCCAGCAGCTCCACCGGGACAGATAATGAAAAACTGTTTTTT,CASSSTGTDNEKLFF
NA,TRBV10-3,TRBJ2-3,TRBD1,TGTGCCATCAGTGAAGGGACAGGGATCACAGATACGCAGTATTTT,CAISEGTGITDTQYF
NA,TRBV27,TRBJ2-3,TRBD2,TGTGCCAGCAGCCTAGGGACTAGCGGGCTTAGCACAGATACGCAGTATTTT,CASSLGTSGLSTDTQYF
NA,TRBV7-9,TRBJ2-3,NA,TGTGCCAGCAGCTCCGAACTAGAACTCACAGATACGCAGTATTTT,CASSSELELTDTQYF
NA,TRBV7-6,TRBJ2-5,NA,TGTGCCAGCAGCTTACACCCGGGGGAGGGGGCAGCAGAGACCCAGTACTTC,CASSLHPGEGAAETQYF
NA,TRBV4-3,TRBJ2-7,NA,TGCGCCAGCAGCCAAGGCCCCGCGATCTCCTACGAGCAGTACTTC,CASSQGPAISYEQYF
NA,TRBV9,TRBJ2-5,NA,TGTGCCAGCAGCGTAGAAGGAAACCAAGAGACCCAGTACTTC,CASSVEGNQETQYF
NA,TRBV10-1,TRBJ2-1,NA,TGCGCCAGCAGTGACACCGCGGCGGATGAGCAGTTCTTC,CASSDTAADEQFF
NA,TRBV19,TRBJ2-2,NA,TGTGCCAGTAGTATAGGACGTGGTGCCGGGGAGCTGTTTTTT,CASSIGRGAGELFF
few,TRBV7-9,TRBJ2-5,NA,TGTGCCAGCAGCGGGGAGCTTTCGGAGACCCAGTACTTC,CASSGELSETQYF